These 15 T cell receptor beta chains were all obtained from the same sample, sequenced in a study of regulatory T cells in long-lasting Graves disease. For TCR beta, libraries came from iRepertoire HTBI primers and Arm-PCR of CDR3 regions. TCRdb independently ran MiXCR on the multiplex PCR reads; one entry per CDR3 protein. The sample lists some 600,000 distinct CDR3 sequences, more than 15% occurring once. The time point here: newly diagnosed GD, antithyroid drugs for less than 3 months. From PBMCs, RNA was extracted and then used to make the TCR library. The same sample was also used in a study of T cells in Graves' hyperthyroidism and ophthalmopathy.

Material: peripheral blood mononuclear cells (PBMCs), obtained at new diagnosis, from a patient treated with antithyroid drugs. The receptors stem from a man aged 18 to 29 with Graves disease.

Remarks on this clonotype: The junction does not match germline at one end; this may be a read error. The chain uses TRBV11-2 and TRBJ1-4; D call uncertain. Germline V gene lookup returns CDR1 SGHAT and CDR2 FQNNGV. The CDR3 runs to 15 residues. The CDR3: CASSLDPSTSEKLFF. The DNA of the CDR3 is TGTGCCAGCAGCTTAGATCCCTCAACTAGTGAAAAACTGTTTTTT.

This clonotype has just a few counts. V is TRBV5-1 and J is TRBJ2-7; tentative D call: TRBD2 (6 bases). V shed 6 bases and J shed 7 bases, with 17 bases lying between them. CDR1 is SGHRS, CDR2 YFSETQ, per germline. The CDR3 length is 13 residues. CDR3: CASTHEIGTEQYF. CDR3 coding DNA: TGCGCCAGCACCCACGAAATAGGGACTGAGCAGTACTTC.

This clonotype was seen a handful of times. V gene TRBV5-1 combines with J gene TRBJ1-4; D is ambiguous. The CDR3 sequence is 17 residues long. From germline, CDR1 is SGHRS and CDR2 YFSETQ. Trimming took 4 bases from V and 0 from J, leaving 16 bases between them. CDR3 bases: TGCGCCAGCAGCCCGGGGTCCAGAATGGCAACTAATGAAAAACTGTTTTTT. Translating it yields CASSPGSRMATNEKLFF.

Ten or more counts support this clonotype. This chain joins TRBV2 and TRBJ2-7, with no clear D. CDR1 SNHLY and CDR2 FYNNEI come from the germline V gene. The CDR3 has 12 amino acids. The V end was cut by 7 bases, the J end by 0 bases, with 7 bases between. The CDR3 bases are TGTGCCAGCAAAAGTGACTCCTACGAGCAGTACTTC. Translated, it gives CASKSDSYEQYF.

The table lists this clonotype with many counts. V usage is TRBV6-1 and J usage is TRBJ2-1; 7 bases match TRBD2. This CDR3 is built from 17 residues. In germline, CDR1 is MNHNS, CDR2 SASEGT. The J segment lost 5 bases and the V segment lost 2 bases, leaving 12 bases of the junction unmatched. The CDR3 here is CASSESRGRPNNNEQFF. The CDR3 DNA reads TGTGCCAGCAGTGAAAGTCGCGGGAGACCAAATAACAATGAGCAGTTCTTC.

This clonotype was seen more than once but under ten times. The V gene is TRBV20-1, the J gene TRBJ2-3; 11 positions agree with TRBD1. CDR3 size: 18 residues. With 5 bases clipped from V and 1 base from J, the junction kept 14 bases outside the gene matches. Germline CDR1 and CDR2: DFQATT and SNEGSKA (reference sequence). This CDR3 is CSAPEGQGAWWGTDTQYF. CDR3 bases: TGCAGTGCTCCAGAAGGACAGGGGGCATGGTGGGGCACAGATACGCAGTATTTT.

This clonotype was counted ten times or more. J is TRBJ2-3 and V is TRBV2, with D possibly TRBD2 on 6 matching bases. The CDR3 has 13 amino acids. Trimming removed 6 bases at V and 1 base at J, with 8 bases between. Germline CDR1 is SNHLY and CDR2 is FYNNEI. The CDR3 DNA is TGTGCCAGCAGAACGGGAGGCACAGATACGCAGTATTTT. Its translation is CASRTGGTDTQYF. The full variable domain, completed using reference TRBV2 and TRBJ2-3, is EPEVTQTPSHQVTQMGQEVILRCVPISNHLYFYWYRQILGQKVEFLVSFYNNEISEKSEIFDDQFSVERPDGSNFTLKIRSTKLEDSAMYFCASRTGGTDTQYFGPGTRLTVL.

The rearrangement uses TRBV2 and TRBJ2-1; 12 bases agree with TRBD2. The CDR3 loop spans 18 amino acids. The V gene end was trimmed by 2 bases and the J gene end by 10 bases; junction bases not matched to a gene: 15. The germline CDR1 and CDR2 sequences are SNHLY and FYNNEI. The CDR3: CASSESEWTSGTRTEQFF. CDR3 sequence (DNA): TGTGCCAGCAGTGAATCGGAGTGGACTAGCGGGACACGAACAGAGCAGTTCTTC.

This chain joins TRBV5-6 and TRBJ2-4, with 7 bases aligning to TRBD1. Unmatched junction bases numbered 6, after V lost 0 bases and J lost 0 bases. Germline CDR1 and CDR2: SGHDT and YYEEEE. CDR3 length: 17 amino acids. CDR3 coding DNA: TGTGCCAGCAGCTTGGAGGGCAGGGGGTTAGCCAAAAACATTCAGTACTTC. Translation gives CASSLEGRGLAKNIQYF.

This clonotype has ten or more counts. The chain couples TRBV5-1 to TRBJ2-7, with D uncertain. V shed 2 bases and J shed 6 bases, with 18 bases lying between them. The CDR3 is made up of 15 amino acids. Germline V CDR1 and CDR2: SGHRS, YFSETQ. CDR3 amino acids: CASSLGPDPRSEQYF. CDR3 DNA: TGCGCCAGCAGCTTAGGTCCCGACCCCCGTAGCGAGCAGTACTTC.

Remarks on this clonotype: This likely stems from a read error, as it lies one base from a far larger clone. The V and J genes are TRBV3-1 and TRBJ2-5; a possible D gene is TRBD2 (8 bases). This CDR3 has 16 amino acids. Germline assignment: CDR1 LGHDT and CDR2 YNNKEL (reference sequence). CDR3 bases: TGTGCCAGCAGCCGTGGAATGACGGGAGGGGGCAATGAGCAGTCCTTC. Protein sequence: CASSRGMTGGGNEQSF.

Details on this clonotype: The junction does not match germline at one end; this may be a read error. The J gene is TRBJ2-2, the V gene TRBV7-7; no firm D call. CDR1 is SSHAT and CDR2 is FNYEAQ in the germline V gene (reference sequence). The CDR3 extends over 13 amino acids. The CDR3 is CASSLDPRGELFF. The DNA for the CDR3 is TGTGCTAGCAGCTTAGACCCCCGAGGGGAGCTGTTTTTT.

This clonotype was detected ten times or more. The chain is built from TRBV18 and TRBJ2-7; 10 bases align to TRBD1. After removal of 5 bases from V and 4 bases from J, the junction contained 5 bases not matched to a gene. This CDR3 is built from 14 residues. CDR1 is KGHSH, CDR2 LQKENI, per germline. The CDR3, as DNA: TGTGCCAGCTCAACAATGGGACAGGGGTACGAGCAGTACTTC. Translating gives CASSTMGQGYEQYF.

This clonotype was picked up many times. CDR3 amino acids: CASSFAAGTYEQYF. The CDR3 DNA follows: TGCGCCAGCAGCTTTGCAGCCGGAACCTACGAGCAGTACTTC. This sequence joins TRBV5-1 and TRBJ2-7; no definite D call. Trimming removed 2 bases from V and 2 bases from J, with 11 bases in between. From germline, CDR1 is SGHRS and CDR2 YFSETQ. The CDR3 sequence is 14 residues long.

In this sample, this clonotype turned up a few times. CDR3 DNA sequence: TGTGCCACCAGTGACCCCACAGGGGGGTCCTACGAGCAGTACTTC. Translation gives CATSDPTGGSYEQYF. J is TRBJ2-7 and V is TRBV24-1; 8 nucleotides match TRBD1. This CDR3 has 15 residues. Per the germline V gene, CDR1 is KGHDR and CDR2 is SFDVKD. V gave up 4 bases and J gave up 1 base; unmatched junction bases: 5.